This T cell receptor beta chain was documented in a study of T cell responses to AZD1222 COVID-19 vaccine listed by TCRdb under 2021. As for the study more broadly: TCR sequencing was performed for more than 230 trial participants, of whom around 200 were given two doses of AZD1222 and approximately 26 were given two doses of MenACWY control vaccine. Trial participants were enrolled by age into 18-55, 56-69 and 70-plus year subgroups, with around 150, 28 and 57 TCR-sequenced participants respectively.

Comment on this clone: Its antigen is unknown. Base qualities are missing; no much larger clone stands one base away.

The CDR3 regions of human TCRbeta chains were subjected to immunosequencing. The study's processing was this. TCRs in the repertoires were compared against a reference library of SARS-CoV-2-specific TCRs that had been generated with the MIRA antigen-specificity platform. Breadth was defined as the fraction of unique TCRs that were SARS-CoV-2-associated, and depth was defined as the fraction of total T cells that were SARS-CoV-2-associated. Using the MIRA data, each spike-specific TCR was assigned both to the spike region to which the TCR was reactive and to a CD4 or CD8 class. Log10-transformed breadth and depth values were compared by one-way ANOVA with Sidak's multiple comparisons tests. TCRdb took over this immuneACCESS table, retaining in-frame rearrangements with V and J assigned. Such tables are incomplete; in checked studies, under half of the missing clones stem from an unresolved V gene, and the remainder is unexplained. V and J calls and clone size follow that table, whereas D and trimming were derived from the DNA. The sample includes 100,000 to 150,000 clones, with approximately 91% observed a single time. The ten largest clones add up to around 0.99% of the sample.

Interpreted using the paper, the time point label stands for: about 28 days (+/-7) after the second vaccine dose. Because spike-specific TCR depth and breadth did not differ between the two schedules, AZD1222 recipients who got a second dose at roughly 4 weeks were pooled with those who got a second dose at roughly 12 weeks. The vaccinee samples were drawn from two UK trials, COV001 and COV002, one of which was a single-blind randomized controlled phase 2/3 trial testing AZD1222 (ChAdOx1 nCoV-19) in healthy adults. Trial participant PBMC samples were collected at day 0 and day 28 after the second dose for TCRbeta chain sequencing. Broader findings and caveats from the paper: Conclusions about previously exposed vaccinees were limited because only 6 or 7 AZD1222 recipients were SARS-CoV-2 seropositive at baseline. The whole spike protein was spanned by vaccine-associated CD4 TCRs, and dominant responses were seen in regions 160-218 and 743-854. Participants were mostly white British, with more females than males. The authors suggested clonal diversity may have been underestimated. The 56-69-year group was small, and its depth increase did not reach significance, likely because of low power. Spike-specific TCR breadth and depth rose significantly after two AZD1222 doses compared with day 0 and with MenACWY recipients. No day 14 peak-response samples were available, so repertoires were characterized only after the peak T cell response. Nearly half of unique spike-specific TCRs reportedly recognized epitopes outside regions mutated in the B.1.351 and B.1.1.7 variants.

In the germline V gene (reference sequence), CDR1 corresponds to SEHNR and CDR2 to FQNEAQ. Trimming costs V 6 bases and J 2 bases, and their ends lie 5 bases apart. The CDR3 measures 11 amino acids from cysteine to phenylalanine. Only the CDR3 region is kept as DNA, spanning 33 bases read in frame from base 1. The clonotype originates from an adult who received the AZD1222 COVID-19 vaccine. The chain was built from TRBV7-9 and TRBJ2-7; no confident D gene assignment can be made. The material sequenced was peripheral blood, taken 28 days after the second AZD1222 dose. The DNA sequence is TGTGCCAGCAGTGCGACCTACGAGCAGTACTTC. It translates to CASSATYEQYF.